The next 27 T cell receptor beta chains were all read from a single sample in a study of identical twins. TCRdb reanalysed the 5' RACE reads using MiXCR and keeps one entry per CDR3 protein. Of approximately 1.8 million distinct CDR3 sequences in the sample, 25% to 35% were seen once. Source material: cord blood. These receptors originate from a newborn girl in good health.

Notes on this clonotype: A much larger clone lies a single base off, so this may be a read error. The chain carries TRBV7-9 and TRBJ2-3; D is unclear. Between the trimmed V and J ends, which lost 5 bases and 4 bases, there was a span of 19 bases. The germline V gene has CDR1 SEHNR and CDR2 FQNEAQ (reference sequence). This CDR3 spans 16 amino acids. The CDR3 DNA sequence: TGTGCCAGCAGCCCAAAAGGACCTCTCGCCCCAGATACGCAGTATTTT. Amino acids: CASSPKGPLAPDTQYF. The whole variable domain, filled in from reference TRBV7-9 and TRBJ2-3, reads DTGVSQNPRHKITKRGQNVTFRCDPISEHNRLYWYRQTLGQGPEFLTYFQNEAQLEKSRLLSDRFSAERPKGSFSTLEIQRTEQGDSAMYLCASSPKGPLAPDTQYFGPGTRLTVL.

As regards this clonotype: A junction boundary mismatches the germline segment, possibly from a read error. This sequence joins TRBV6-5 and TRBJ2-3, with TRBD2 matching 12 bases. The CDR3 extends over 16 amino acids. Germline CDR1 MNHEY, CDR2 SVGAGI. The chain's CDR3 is CASRPLAGGHTDAQYF. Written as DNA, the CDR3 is TGTGCCAGCAGACCCCTAGCGGGGGGGCACACAGATGCGCAGTATTTT.

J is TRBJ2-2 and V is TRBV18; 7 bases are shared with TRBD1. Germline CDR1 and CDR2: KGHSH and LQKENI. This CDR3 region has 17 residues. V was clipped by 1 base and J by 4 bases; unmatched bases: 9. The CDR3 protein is CASSPQQGERSTGELFF. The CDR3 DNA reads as TGTGCCAGCTCACCACAGCAGGGGGAGCGGAGCACCGGGGAGCTGTTTTTT.

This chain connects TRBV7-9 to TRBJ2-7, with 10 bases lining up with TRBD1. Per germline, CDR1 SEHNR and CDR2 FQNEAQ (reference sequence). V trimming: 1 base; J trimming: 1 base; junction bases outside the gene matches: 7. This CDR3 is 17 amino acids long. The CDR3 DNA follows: TGTGCCAGCAGCTTAGTCCCGACAGGGGGCCTTTCCTACGAGCAGTACTTC. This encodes CASSLVPTGGLSYEQYF. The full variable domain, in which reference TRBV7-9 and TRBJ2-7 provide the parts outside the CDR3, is DTGVSQNPRHKITKRGQNVTFRCDPISEHNRLYWYRQTLGQGPEFLTYFQNEAQLEKSRLLSDRFSAERPKGSFSTLEIQRTEQGDSAMYLCASSLVPTGGLSYEQYFGPGTRLTVT.

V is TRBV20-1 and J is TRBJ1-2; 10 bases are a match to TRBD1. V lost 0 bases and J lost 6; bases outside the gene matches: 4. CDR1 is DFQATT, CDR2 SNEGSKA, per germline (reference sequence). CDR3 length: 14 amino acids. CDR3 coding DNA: TGCAGTGCTAGAGATCCCGGACAGGGGGATGGCTACACCTTC. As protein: CSARDPGQGDGYTF.

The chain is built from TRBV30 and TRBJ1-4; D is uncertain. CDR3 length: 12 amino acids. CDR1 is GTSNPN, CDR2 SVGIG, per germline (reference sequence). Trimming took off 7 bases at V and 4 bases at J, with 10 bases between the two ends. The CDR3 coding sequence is TGTGCCTTAAACCGGGGTAATGAAAAACTGTTTTTT. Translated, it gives CALNRGNEKLFF.

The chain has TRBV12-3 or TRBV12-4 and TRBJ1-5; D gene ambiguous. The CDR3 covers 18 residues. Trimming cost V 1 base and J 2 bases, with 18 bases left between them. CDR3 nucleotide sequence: TGTGCCAGCAGTTTAGAGGGATTTTTGAGGACCGGCAATCAGCCCCAGCATTTT. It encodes CASSLEGFLRTGNQPQHF.

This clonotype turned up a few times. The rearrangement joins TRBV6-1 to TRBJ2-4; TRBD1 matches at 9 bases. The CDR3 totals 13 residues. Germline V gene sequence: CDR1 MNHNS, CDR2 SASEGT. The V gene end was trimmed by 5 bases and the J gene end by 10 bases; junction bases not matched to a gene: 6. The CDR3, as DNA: TGTGCCAGCAGTTTTCGACAGGGGGATATTCAGTACTTC. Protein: CASSFRQGDIQYF.

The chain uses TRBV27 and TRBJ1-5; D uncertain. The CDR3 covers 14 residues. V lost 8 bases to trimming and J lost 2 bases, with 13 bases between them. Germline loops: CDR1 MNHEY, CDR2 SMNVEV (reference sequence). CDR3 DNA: TGTGCCAGCCGGATGGGAAGGGGCAATCAGCCCCAGCATTTT. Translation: CASRMGRGNQPQHF.

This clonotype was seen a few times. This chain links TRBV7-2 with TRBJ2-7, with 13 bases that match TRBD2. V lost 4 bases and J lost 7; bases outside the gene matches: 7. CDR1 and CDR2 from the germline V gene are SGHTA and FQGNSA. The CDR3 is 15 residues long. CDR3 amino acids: CASSWGLAGRDEQYF. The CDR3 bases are TGTGCCAGCAGCTGGGGACTAGCGGGGAGGGATGAGCAGTACTTC.

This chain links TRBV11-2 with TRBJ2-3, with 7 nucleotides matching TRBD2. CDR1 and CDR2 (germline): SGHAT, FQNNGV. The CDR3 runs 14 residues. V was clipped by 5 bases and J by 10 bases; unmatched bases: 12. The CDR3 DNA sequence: TGTGCCAGCAGCCTCGGGAGCGGGGTTCCATCGCAGTATTTT. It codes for CASSLGSGVPSQYF. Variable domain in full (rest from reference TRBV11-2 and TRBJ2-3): EAGVAQSPRYKIIEKRQSVAFWCNPISGHATLYWYQQILGQGPKLLIQFQNNGVVDDSQLPKDRFSAERLKGVDSTLKIQPAKLEDSAVYLCASSLGSGVPSQYFGPGTRLTVL.

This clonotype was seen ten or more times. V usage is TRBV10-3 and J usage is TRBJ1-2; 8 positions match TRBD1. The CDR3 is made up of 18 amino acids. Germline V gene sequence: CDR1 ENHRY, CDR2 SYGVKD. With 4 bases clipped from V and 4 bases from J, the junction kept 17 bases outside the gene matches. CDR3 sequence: CAISGPLIVDRGPYGYTF. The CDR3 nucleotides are TGTGCCATCAGTGGTCCCCTTATCGTAGACAGGGGACCCTATGGCTACACCTTC.

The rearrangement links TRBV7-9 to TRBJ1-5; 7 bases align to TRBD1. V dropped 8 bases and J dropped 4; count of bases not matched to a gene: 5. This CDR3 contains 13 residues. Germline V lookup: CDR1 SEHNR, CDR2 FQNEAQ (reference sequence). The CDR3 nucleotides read TGTGCCAGCGCGGTACAGGGGAATCAGCCCCAGCATTTT. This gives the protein CASAVQGNQPQHF.

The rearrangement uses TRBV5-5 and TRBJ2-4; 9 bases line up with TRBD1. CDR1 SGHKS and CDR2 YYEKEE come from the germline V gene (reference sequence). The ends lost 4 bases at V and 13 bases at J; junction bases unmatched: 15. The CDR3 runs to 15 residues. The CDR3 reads CASSRGDRDYNEQYF. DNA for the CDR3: TGTGCCAGCAGCCGGGGGGACAGGGACTACAATGAGCAGTACTTC. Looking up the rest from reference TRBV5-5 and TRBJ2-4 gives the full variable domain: DAGVTQSPTHLIKTRGQQVTLRCSPISGHKSVSWYQQVLGQGPQFIFQYYEKEERGRGNFPDRFSARQFPNYSSELNVNALLLGDSALYLCASSRGDRDYNEQYFGAGTRLSVL.

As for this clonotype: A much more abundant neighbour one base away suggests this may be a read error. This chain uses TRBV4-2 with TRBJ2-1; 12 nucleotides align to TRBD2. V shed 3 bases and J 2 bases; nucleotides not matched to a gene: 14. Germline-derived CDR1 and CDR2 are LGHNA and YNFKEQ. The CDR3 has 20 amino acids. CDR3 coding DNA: TGTGCCAGCAGCCAGGCCTTGACTAGCGGGAGCGGAAGCCCCTACAATGAGCAGTTCTTC. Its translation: CASSQALTSGSGSPYNEQFF.

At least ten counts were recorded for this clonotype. The CDR3 nucleotides read TGCGCCAGCAGTCGCGGGGGCCTCTCCTACAATGAGCAGTTCTTC. Its translation is CASSRGGLSYNEQFF. The chain employs TRBV10-2 and TRBJ2-1, with D possibly being TRBD2 (7 bases). CDR1 and CDR2 (germline): WSHSY, SAAADI. The CDR3 covers 15 residues. Deletions cut 5 bases from V and 0 bases from J, with 11 bases between.

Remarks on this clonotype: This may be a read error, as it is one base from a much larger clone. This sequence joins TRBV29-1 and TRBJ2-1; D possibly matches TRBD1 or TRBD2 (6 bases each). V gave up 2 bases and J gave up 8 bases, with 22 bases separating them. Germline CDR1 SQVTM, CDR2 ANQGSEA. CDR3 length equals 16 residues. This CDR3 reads CSVETQGGGLGDEQFF. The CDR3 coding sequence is TGCAGCGTTGAAACACAAGGTGGGGGGCTTGGGGATGAGCAGTTCTTC.

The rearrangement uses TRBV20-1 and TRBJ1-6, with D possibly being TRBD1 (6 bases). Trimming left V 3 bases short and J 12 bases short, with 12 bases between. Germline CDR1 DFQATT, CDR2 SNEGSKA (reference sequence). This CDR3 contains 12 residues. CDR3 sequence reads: CSAREGELPLHF. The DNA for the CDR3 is TGCAGTGCTAGGGAGGGGGAACTACCCCTCCACTTT.

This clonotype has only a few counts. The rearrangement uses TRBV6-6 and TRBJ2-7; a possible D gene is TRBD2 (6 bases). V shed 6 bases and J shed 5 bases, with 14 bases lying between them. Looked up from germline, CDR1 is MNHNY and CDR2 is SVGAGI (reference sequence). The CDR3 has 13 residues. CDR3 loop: CASSRRVVHEQYF. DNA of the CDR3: TGTGCCAGCAGCCGGAGGGTAGTACACGAGCAGTACTTC.

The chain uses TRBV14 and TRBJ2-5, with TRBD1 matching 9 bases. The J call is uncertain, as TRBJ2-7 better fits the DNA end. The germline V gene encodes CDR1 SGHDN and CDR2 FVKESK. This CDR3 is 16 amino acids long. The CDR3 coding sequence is TGTGCCAGCAGTTCCTCGCGGGGACAGGGATCCTACGAGCAGTACTTC. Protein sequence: CASSSSRGQGSYEQYF.

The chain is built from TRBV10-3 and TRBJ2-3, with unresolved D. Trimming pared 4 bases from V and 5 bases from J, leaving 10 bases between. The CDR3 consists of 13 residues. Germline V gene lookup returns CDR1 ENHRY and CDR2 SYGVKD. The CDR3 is CAISGAPVDTQYF. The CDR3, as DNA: TGTGCCATCAGTGGGGCGCCGGTAGATACGCAGTATTTT.

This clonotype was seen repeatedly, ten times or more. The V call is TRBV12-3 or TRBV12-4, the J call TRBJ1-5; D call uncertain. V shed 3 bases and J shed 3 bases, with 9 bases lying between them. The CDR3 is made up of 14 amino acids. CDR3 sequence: CASSFLPDNQPQHF. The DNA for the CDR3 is TGTGCCAGCAGTTTCCTTCCAGACAATCAGCCCCAGCATTTT.

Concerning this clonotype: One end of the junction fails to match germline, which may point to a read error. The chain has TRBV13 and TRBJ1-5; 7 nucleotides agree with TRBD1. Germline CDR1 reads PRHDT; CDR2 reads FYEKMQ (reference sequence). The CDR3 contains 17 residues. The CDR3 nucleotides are TGTGCCAGCAGCTTGGGTGACAGGGCCTATAGCAATCAGCCCCGGCATTTT. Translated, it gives CASSLGDRAYSNQPRHF.

DNA of the CDR3: TGTGCCAGCAGCTTAACCATCAAGAAACAGGGGCGAGAGACCCAGTACTTC. Translation: CASSLTIKKQGRETQYF. The gene calls are TRBV7-2 and TRBJ2-5; 7 nucleotides agree with TRBD1. The germline V gene has CDR1 SGHTA and CDR2 FQGNSA. CDR3 length: 17 residues. The V segment lost 2 bases and the J segment 4 bases; nucleotides outside the gene matches: 13.

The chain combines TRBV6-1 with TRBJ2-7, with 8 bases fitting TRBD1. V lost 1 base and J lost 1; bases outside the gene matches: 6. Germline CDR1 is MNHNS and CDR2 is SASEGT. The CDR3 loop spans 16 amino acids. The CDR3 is CASSEDPRTGSYEQYF. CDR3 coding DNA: TGTGCCAGCAGTGAAGACCCCCGGACAGGGTCCTACGAGCAGTACTTC.

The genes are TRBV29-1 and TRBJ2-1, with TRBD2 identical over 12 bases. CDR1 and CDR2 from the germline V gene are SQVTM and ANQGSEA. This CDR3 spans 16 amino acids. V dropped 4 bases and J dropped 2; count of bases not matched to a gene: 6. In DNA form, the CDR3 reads TGCAGCGTTGGGGGGGCTAGCGGGAGGGCCTACAATGAGCAGTTCTTC. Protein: CSVGGASGRAYNEQFF.

For the CDR3, the DNA is TGCAGTGCTGTTACAGGGGGTACTGAAGCTTTCTTT. Protein: CSAVTGGTEAFF. This chain links TRBV20-1 with TRBJ1-1, with TRBD1 identical over 8 bases. V lost 5 bases, J lost 5 bases, and 4 bases stayed unmatched. Per the germline V gene, CDR1 is DFQATT and CDR2 is SNEGSKA (reference sequence). CDR3 length: 12 residues.